This T cell receptor (beta chain) was obtained from a study of T-cell memory formation after mild COVID-19. Whole-study results and caveats: Confirmation was lacking for SARS-CoV-2 specificity of second-wave clones that peaked on day 37. Some SARS-CoV-2-responding clones were already detected in memory before infection.

TCRdb itself ran the 5' RACE reads through MiXCR, one entry per CDR3 protein. In the table there are about 270,000 distinct CDR3 sequences, roughly 18% of which are singletons. Concerning this clonotype: The target antigen is unknown.

Looked up from germline, CDR1 is MNHNS and CDR2 is SASEGT. CDR3 size: 16 residues. With 4 bases removed from V and 0 bases from J, the gap between germline ends came to 13 bases. The sample was PBMCs or a T cell subset sorted from them (not recorded which). The TCR sequence derives from a young man who had mild COVID-19 (a few samples of this study predate the infection). Cell type and time point are not known. The chain carries TRBV6-1 and TRBJ2-1; D is ambiguous. CDR3 in DNA: TGTGCCAGCAGTGTAGGATATACAAGCTCCTACAATGAGCAGTTCTTC. It is translated as CASSVGYTSSYNEQFF.